The clone carrying this T cell receptor (beta chain) was observed a single time. Per germline, CDR1 SGHDT and CDR2 YYEEEE. CDR3 length: 14 residues. V lost 4 bases to trimming and J lost 4 bases, with 11 bases between them. The data originate from a study of tumor T cells in aggressive B-cell lymphoma. Sequencing used immunoSEQ multiplex PCR; TCRdb keeps in-frame clones, though not all of them. The sample consists of around 180 clones, about three quarters of them appearing once. The receptor's source is an adult with diffuse large B cell lymphoma. V and J are TRBV5-6 and TRBJ2-2; weak D call: TRBD2 (7 bases). Sequencing was done on a sample of tumor tissue. The CDR3 DNA reads TGTGCCAGCAGCAGAGGGGGGGGCACCGGGGAGCTGTTTTTT. It encodes CASSRGGGTGELFF.